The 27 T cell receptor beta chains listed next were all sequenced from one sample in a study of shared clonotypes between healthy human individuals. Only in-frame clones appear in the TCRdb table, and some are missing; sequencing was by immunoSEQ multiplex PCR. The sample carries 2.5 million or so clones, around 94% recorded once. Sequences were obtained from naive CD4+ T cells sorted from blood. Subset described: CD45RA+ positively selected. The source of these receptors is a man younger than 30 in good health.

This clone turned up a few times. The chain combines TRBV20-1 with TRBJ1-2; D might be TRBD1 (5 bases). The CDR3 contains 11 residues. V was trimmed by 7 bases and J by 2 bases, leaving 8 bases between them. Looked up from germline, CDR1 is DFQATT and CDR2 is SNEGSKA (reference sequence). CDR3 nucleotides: TGCAGTGGAACAGGCAACTATGGCTACACCTTC. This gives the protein CSGTGNYGYTF.

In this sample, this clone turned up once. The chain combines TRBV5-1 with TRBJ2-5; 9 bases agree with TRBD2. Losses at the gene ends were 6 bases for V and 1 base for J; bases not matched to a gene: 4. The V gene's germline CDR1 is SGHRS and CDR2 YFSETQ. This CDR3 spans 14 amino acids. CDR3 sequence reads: CASTSGDTQETQYF. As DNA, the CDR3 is TGCGCCAGCACTAGCGGGGATACCCAAGAGACCCAGTACTTC. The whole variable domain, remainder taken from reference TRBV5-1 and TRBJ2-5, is KAGVTQTPRYLIKTRGQQVTLSCSPISGHRSVSWYQQTPGQGLQFLFEYFSETQRNKGNFPGRFSGRQFSNSRSEMNVSTLELGDSALYLCASTSGDTQETQYFGPGTRLLVL.

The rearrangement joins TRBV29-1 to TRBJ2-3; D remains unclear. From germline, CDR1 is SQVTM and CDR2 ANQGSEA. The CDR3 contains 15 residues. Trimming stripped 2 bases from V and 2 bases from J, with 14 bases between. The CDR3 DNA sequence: TGCAGCGTTGAAAACCCGGGTCATGCCACAGATACGCAGTATTTT. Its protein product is CSVENPGHATDTQYF.

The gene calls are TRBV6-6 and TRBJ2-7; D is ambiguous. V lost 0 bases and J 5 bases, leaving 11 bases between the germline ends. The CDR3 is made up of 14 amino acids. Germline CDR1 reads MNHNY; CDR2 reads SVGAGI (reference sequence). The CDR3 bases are TGTGCCAGCAGTTACTCCCCGGGTAGGAACGAGCAGTACTTC. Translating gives CASSYSPGRNEQYF.

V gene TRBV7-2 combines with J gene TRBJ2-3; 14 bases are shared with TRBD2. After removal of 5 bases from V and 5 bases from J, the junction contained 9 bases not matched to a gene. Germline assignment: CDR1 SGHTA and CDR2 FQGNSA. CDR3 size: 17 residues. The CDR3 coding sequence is TGTGCCAGCAGCCCGGGACTAGCGGGAGTGTCTAGAGATACGCAGTATTTT. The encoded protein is CASSPGLAGVSRDTQYF. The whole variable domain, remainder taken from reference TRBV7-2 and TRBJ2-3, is GAGVSQSPSNKVTEKGKDVELRCDPISGHTALYWYRQSLGQGLEFLIYFQGNSAPDKSGLPSDRFSAERTGGSVSTLTIQRTQQEDSAVYLCASSPGLAGVSRDTQYFGPGTRLTVL.

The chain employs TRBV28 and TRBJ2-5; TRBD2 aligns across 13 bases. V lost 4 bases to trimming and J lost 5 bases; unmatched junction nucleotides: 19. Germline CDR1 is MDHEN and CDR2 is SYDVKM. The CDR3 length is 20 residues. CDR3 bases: TGTGCCAGCAGTTCCCTACTACTAGCGGGGGGGTTTAGTAGAACGGAGACCCAGTACTTC. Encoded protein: CASSSLLLAGGFSRTETQYF.

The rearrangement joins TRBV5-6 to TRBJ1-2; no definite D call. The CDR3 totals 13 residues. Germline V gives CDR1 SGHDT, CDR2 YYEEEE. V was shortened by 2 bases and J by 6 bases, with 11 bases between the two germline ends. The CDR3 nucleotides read TGTGCCAGCAGCTTCGAAGGGCGTAATGGCTACACCTTC. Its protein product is CASSFEGRNGYTF.

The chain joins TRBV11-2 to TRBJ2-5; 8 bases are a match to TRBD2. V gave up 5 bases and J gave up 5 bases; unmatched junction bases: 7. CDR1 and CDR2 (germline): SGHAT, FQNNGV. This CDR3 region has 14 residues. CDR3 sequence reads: CASSERGTGETQYF. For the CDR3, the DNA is TGTGCCAGCAGCGAGCGGGGGACTGGCGAGACCCAGTACTTC.

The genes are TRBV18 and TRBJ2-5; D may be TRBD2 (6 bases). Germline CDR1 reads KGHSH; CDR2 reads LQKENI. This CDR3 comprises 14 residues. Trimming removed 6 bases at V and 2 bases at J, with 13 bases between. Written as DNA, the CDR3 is TGTGCCAGCTCCCGGAGGGAAAATCAAGAGACCCAGTACTTC. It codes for CASSRRENQETQYF.

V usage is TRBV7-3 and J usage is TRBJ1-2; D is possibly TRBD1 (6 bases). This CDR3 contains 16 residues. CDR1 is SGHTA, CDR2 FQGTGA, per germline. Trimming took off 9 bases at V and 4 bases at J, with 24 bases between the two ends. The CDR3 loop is CAREGDNKIGSYGYTF. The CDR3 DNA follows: TGTGCCAGAGAGGGGGACAACAAGATTGGCTCCTATGGCTACACCTTC.

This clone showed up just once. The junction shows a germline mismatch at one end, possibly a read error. The CDR3 bases are TGTGCCTGGGGCGATGGGGACTTGGCGGGTTTT. This sequence encodes CAWGDGDLAGF. The V and J genes are TRBV30 and TRBJ2-3, with a tentative D call TRBD2 (6 bases). CDR3 size: 11 residues. Germline V gene sequence: CDR1 GTSNPN, CDR2 SVGIG (reference sequence).

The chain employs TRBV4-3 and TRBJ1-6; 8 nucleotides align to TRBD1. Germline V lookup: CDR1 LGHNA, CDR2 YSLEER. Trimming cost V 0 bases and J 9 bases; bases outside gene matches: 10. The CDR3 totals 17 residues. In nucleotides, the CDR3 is TGCGCCAGCAGCCAAGATTTTGGCGGGACAGGAGTTTCACCCCTCCACTTT. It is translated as CASSQDFGGTGVSPLHF.

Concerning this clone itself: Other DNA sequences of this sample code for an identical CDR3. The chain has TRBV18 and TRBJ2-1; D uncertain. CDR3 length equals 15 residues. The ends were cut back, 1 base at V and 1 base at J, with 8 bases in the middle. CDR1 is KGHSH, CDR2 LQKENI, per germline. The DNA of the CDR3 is TGTGCCAGCTCACCACAGGGTGGATCCTACAATGAGCAGTTCTTC. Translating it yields CASSPQGGSYNEQFF.

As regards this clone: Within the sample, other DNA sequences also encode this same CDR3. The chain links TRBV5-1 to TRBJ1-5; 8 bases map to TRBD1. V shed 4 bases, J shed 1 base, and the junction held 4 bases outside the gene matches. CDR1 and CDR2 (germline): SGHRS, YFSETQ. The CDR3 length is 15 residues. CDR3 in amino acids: CASSLGQGSNQPQHF. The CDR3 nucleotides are TGCGCCAGCAGCCTAGGACAGGGAAGCAATCAGCCCCAGCATTTT.

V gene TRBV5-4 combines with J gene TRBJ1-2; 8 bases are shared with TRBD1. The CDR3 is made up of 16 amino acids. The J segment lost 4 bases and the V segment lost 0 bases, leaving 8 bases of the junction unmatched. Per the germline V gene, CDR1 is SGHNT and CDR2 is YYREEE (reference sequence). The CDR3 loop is CASSLAGQGAGYGYTF. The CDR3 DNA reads TGTGCCAGCAGCTTGGCGGGCCAGGGGGCTGGCTATGGCTACACCTTC. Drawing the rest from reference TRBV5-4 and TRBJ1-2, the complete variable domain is ETGVTQSPTHLIKTRGQQVTLRCSSQSGHNTVSWYQQALGQGPQFIFQYYREEENGRGNFPPRFSGLQFPNYSSELNVNALELDDSALYLCASSLAGQGAGYGYTFGSGTRLTVV.

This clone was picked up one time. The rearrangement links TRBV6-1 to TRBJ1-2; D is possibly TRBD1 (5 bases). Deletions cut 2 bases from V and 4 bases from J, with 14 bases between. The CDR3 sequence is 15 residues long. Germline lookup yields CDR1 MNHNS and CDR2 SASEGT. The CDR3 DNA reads TGTGCCAGCAGTGAATCGGGGGTATCTTTCTATGGCTACACCTTC. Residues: CASSESGVSFYGYTF.

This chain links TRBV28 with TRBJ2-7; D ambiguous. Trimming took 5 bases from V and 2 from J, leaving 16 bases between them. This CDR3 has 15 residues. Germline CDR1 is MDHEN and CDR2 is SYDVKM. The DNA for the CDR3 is TGTGCCAGCAGTCCTTTATTCGTGTACCCCTACGAGCAGTACTTC. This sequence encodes CASSPLFVYPYEQYF.

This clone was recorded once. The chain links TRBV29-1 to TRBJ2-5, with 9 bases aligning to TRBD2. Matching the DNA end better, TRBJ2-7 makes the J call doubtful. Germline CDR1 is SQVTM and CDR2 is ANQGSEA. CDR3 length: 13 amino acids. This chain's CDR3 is CSVERLAGTEQYF. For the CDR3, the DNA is TGCAGCGTTGAACGGCTAGCGGGAACCGAGCAGTACTTC.

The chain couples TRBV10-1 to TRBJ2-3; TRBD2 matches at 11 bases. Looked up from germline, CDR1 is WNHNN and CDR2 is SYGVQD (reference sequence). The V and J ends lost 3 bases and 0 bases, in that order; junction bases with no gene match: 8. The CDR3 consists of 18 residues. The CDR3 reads CASSDPGTSGLSTDTQYF. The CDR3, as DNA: TGCGCCAGCAGTGACCCCGGGACTAGCGGCCTCAGCACAGATACGCAGTATTTT.

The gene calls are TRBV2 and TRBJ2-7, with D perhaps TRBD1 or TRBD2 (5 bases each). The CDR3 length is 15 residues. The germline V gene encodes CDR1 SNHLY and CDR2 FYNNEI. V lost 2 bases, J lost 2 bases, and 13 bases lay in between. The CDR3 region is CASSEPTGTTYEQYF. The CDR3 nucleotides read TGTGCCAGCAGTGAACCGACCGGGACCACCTACGAGCAGTACTTC.

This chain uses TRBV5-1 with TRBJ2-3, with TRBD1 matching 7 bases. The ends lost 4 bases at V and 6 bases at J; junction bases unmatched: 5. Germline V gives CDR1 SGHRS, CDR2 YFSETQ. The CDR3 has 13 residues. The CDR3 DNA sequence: TGCGCCAGCAGCGAGGGGGCAGGGGATACGCAGTATTTT. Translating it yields CASSEGAGDTQYF.

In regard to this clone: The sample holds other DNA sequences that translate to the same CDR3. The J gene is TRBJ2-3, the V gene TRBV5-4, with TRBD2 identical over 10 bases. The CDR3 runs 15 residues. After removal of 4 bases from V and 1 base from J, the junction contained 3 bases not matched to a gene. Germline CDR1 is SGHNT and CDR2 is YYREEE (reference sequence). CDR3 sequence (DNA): TGTGCCAGCAGCCCCGGACTAGCGGGCACAGATACGCAGTATTTT. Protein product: CASSPGLAGTDTQYF.

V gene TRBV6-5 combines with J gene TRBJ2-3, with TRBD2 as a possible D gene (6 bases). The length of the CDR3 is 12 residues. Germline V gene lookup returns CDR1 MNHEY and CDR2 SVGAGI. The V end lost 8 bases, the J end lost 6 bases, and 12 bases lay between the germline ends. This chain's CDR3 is CASRGRQDTQYF. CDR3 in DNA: TGTGCCAGCCGTGGGAGGCAGGATACGCAGTATTTT.

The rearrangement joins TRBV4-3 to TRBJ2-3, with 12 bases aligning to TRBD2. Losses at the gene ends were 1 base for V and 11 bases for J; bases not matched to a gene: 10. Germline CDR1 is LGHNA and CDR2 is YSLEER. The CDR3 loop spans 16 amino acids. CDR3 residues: CASSQALAGGPFGQYF. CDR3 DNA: TGCGCCAGCAGCCAAGCCCTAGCGGGAGGGCCCTTTGGGCAGTATTTT.

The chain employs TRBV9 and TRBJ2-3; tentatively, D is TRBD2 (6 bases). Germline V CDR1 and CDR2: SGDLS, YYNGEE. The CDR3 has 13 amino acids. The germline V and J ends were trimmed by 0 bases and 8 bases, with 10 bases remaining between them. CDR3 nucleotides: TGTGCCAGCAGCGTAGAAGGGCGGGGTACGCAGTATTTT. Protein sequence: CASSVEGRGTQYF. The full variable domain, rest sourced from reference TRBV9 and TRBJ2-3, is DSGVTQTPKHLITATGQRVTLRCSPRSGDLSVYWYQQSLDQGLQFLIQYYNGEERAKGNILERFSAQQFPDLHSELNLSSLELGDSALYFCASSVEGRGTQYFGPGTRLTVL.

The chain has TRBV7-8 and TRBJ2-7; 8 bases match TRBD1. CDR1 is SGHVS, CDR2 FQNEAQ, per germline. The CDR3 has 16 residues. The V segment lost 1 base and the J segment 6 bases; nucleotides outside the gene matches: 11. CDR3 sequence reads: CASSLGPGGVAIEQYF. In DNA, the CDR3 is TGTGCCAGCAGCTTAGGTCCAGGGGGCGTAGCAATCGAGCAGTACTTC.

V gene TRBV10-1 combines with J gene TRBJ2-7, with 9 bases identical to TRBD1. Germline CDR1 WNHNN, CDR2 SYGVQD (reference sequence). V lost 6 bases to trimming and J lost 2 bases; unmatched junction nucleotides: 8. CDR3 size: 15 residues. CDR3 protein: CASSINRGPPYEQYF. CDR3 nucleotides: TGCGCCAGCAGCATTAACAGGGGGCCCCCCTACGAGCAGTACTTC.